The rows below give T cell receptor beta chains drawn from one sample of a study of T-cell reconstitution after alpha-beta-depleted transplantation in children. TCRdb re-analysed the PCR reads in MiXCR, keeping a single row per CDR3 protein. The sample lists around 600,000 distinct CDR3 sequences; approximately 22% were seen once. The sequenced sample was PBMCs, mostly from graft donor cells, obtained 360 days after TCRalphabeta/CD19-depleted stem cell transplant. These receptors all stem from a boy under three years old who had a stem cell transplant for acute myeloid leukemia, so the T cells may come from the graft donor. CDR3s include the opening cysteine and the closing phenylalanine or tryptophan. A D gene is named only where the DNA matches it firmly. Rows may omit the clone size; those that give it use once, few, many or a size class.

V gene	D gene	clone size	J gene	CDR3 protein	CDR3 DNA
TRBV20-1	TRBD2	NA	TRBJ2-3	CSAPRWPGGRTDTQYF	TGCAGTGCTCCAAGATGGCCGGGGGGGCGAACAGATACGCAGTATTTT
TRBV19	NA	few	TRBJ2-1	CASSPRWGLLYNEQFF	TGTGCCAGTAGCCCCCGGTGGGGACTCCTCTACAATGAGCAGTTCTTC
TRBV21-1	NA	many	TRBJ2-3	CASSKGGGGGTDTQYF	TGTGCCAGCAGCAAAGGTGGAGGGGGCGGCACAGATACGCAGTATTTT
TRBV11-2	TRBD1	NA	TRBJ2-3	CASSPEGGTGGRTDTQYF	TGTGCCAGCAGTCCAGAAGGAGGCACAGGGGGTAGGACAGATACGCAGTATTTT
TRBV3-1	NA	many	TRBJ1-5	CASSQGEGNRQPQHF	TGTGCCAGCAGCCAAGGAGAGGGGAACCGTCAGCCCCAGCATTTT
TRBV5-1	NA	few	TRBJ2-1	CASSLRTDINNEQFF	TGCGCCAGCAGCCTAAGGACAGATATCAACAATGAGCAGTTCTTC
TRBV4-1	NA	NA	TRBJ1-1	CASSQETTGGLTEAFF	TGCGCCAGCAGCCAAGAGACGACAGGAGGGCTCACTGAAGCTTTCTTT
TRBV6-6	NA	NA	TRBJ1-2	CASSSTRDGYTF	TGTGCCAGCAGTTCGACCAGGGATGGCTACACCTTC
TRBV10-1	NA	NA	TRBJ2-3	CASSEGVTQYF	TGCGCCAGCAGTGAGGGTGTTACGCAGTATTTT
TRBV20-1	NA	many	TRBJ2-3	CSAPREVTDTQYF	TGCAGTGCTCCCCGAGAGGTCACAGATACGCAGTATTTT
TRBV30	TRBD2	NA	TRBJ2-1	CAWSVSGGAGYNEQFF	TGTGCCTGGAGTGTCAGCGGGGGGGCCGGCTACAATGAGCAGTTCTTC
TRBV4-2	NA	NA	TRBJ1-1	CASSRDSGANTEAFF	TGTGCCAGCAGCCGGGATTCCGGGGCGAACACTGAAGCTTTCTTT
TRBV20-1	NA	NA	TRBJ2-7	CSARDGDEGSYEQYF	TGCAGTGCTAGAGATGGAGACGAGGGGTCCTACGAGCAGTACTTC
TRBV20-1	TRBD2	NA	TRBJ2-5	CSARGRVSGALLRETQYF	TGCAGTGCTAGAGGTCGTGTGAGCGGGGCCCTACTTAGGGAGACCCAGTACTTC
TRBV12-3/TRBV12-4	NA	many	TRBJ2-5	CASSLGQGRETQYF	TGTGCCAGCAGTTTAGGACAAGGGAGGGAGACCCAGTACTTC
TRBV4-1	TRBD1	NA	TRBJ2-2	CASSQPRQGDTGELFF	TGCGCCAGCAGCCAGCCACGACAGGGGGACACCGGGGAGCTGTTTTTT
TRBV25-1	NA	few	TRBJ1-2	CASSEEGWDYGYTF	TGTGCCAGCAGTGAGGAGGGATGGGACTATGGCTACACCTTC
TRBV12-3/TRBV12-4	NA	many	TRBJ1-2	CASILTGNYGYTF	TGTGCCAGCATCCTTACAGGGAACTATGGCTACACCTTC
TRBV7-2	NA	NA	TRBJ1-1	CASSLGVGTFF	TGTGCCAGCAGCTTAGGGGTGGGGACTTTCTTT
TRBV7-9	NA	NA	TRBJ1-1	CASSLQGGLNTEAFF	TGTGCCAGCAGCTTACAAGGCGGTCTGAACACTGAAGCTTTCTTT
TRBV12-3/TRBV12-4	NA	NA	TRBJ2-3	CASGVGDTQYF	TGTGCCAGCGGGGTTGGGGATACGCAGTATTTT
TRBV6-1	NA	NA	TRBJ2-1	CASSENPTDFYLGNEQFF	TGTGCCAGCAGCGAAAATCCGACAGATTTTTATCTGGGGAATGAGCAGTTCTTC
TRBV24-1	NA	NA	TRBJ2-3	CATSLTADTQYF	TGTGCCACCAGTCTGACGGCTGATACGCAGTATTTT
TRBV20-1	NA	many	TRBJ2-1	CSARSEYNEQFF	TGCAGTGCTAGATCAGAGTACAATGAGCAGTTCTTC
TRBV10-3	NA	few	TRBJ2-3	CAIAGTTLVTQYF	TGTGCCATCGCCGGGACCACCTTGGTGACGCAGTATTTT
TRBV10-3	TRBD1	many	TRBJ2-7	CAISALSQGREQYF	TGTGCCATCAGTGCACTGTCACAGGGGCGGGAGCAGTACTTC
TRBV20-1	NA	many	TRBJ1-5	CSARRGNQPQHF	TGCAGTGCTAGAAGGGGCAATCAGCCCCAGCATTTT
TRBV20-1	NA	NA	TRBJ2-5	CSVPVPPQETQYF	TGCAGTGTCCCGGTCCCACCCCAAGAGACCCAGTACTTC
TRBV11-2	NA	many	TRBJ2-7	CASSLVGGGNTYEQYF	TGTGCCAGCAGCTTAGTGGGTGGGGGGAACACCTACGAGCAGTACTTC